This T cell receptor (beta chain) was observed in a study of T cell clones after liver transplantation. Findings of the study overall: A larger donor-reactive than third-party decline suggested partial antigen-specific deletion.

Concerning this clone itself: Its specificity is unknown.

The CDR3 sequence is 18 residues long. Looked up from germline, CDR1 is MDHEN and CDR2 is SYDVKM. With V trimmed by 6 bases and J by 8 bases, 16 bases remained unmatched. The data were produced by immunoSEQ multiplex PCR, yet TCRdb's version contains in-frame clones alone and is incomplete. The table shows over 60,000 clones, with approximately 80% occurring only once. The sequencing here drew on CD4+ T cells from blood, taken before liver transplant. The rearrangement joins TRBV28 to TRBJ2-1; 13 nucleotides line up with TRBD2. The TCR originated in a human donor who received a liver transplant. The CDR3 nucleotides are TGTGCCAGCAGGGGTGGCACCCTCGGACTAGCGGGAGTGGATGAGCAGTTCTTC. This gives the protein CASRGGTLGLAGVDEQFF.